The rows below give T cell receptor beta chains drawn from one sample of a study of T cell changes during pregnancy in multiple sclerosis. The repertoire was sequenced with immunoSEQ multiplex PCR; TCRdb's copy has only in-frame clones and lacks some. The sample shows about 40,000 clones, over 75% of them seen only once. The sequencing used CD8+ T cells from peripheral blood mononuclear cells, collected before pregnancy. These TCRs come from a female donor with multiple sclerosis, enrolled in a pregnancy study. Each CDR3 is given with its conserved first and last residue. Where a row states a size, it is once, few, many or the class of an expanded clone; other rows omit it.

V | size | length | CDR3
TRBV29-1 | NA | 12 | CSVVGQAVEQYF
TRBV27 | NA | 13 | CASSFQGAETQYF
TRBV7-9 | NA | 12 | CASTNDNRELFF
TRBV27 | NA | 14 | CASSDGSSYNEQFF
TRBV4-1 | NA | 15 | CASSPTSGSPDTQYF
TRBV7-2 | NA | 17 | CASSLGTSGSIYNEQFF
TRBV19 | NA | 16 | CASSDQRETDTGELFF
TRBV28 | NA | 15 | CASSLSPTGSYEQYF
TRBV7-2 | NA | 15 | CASSLLGQGVDEQFF
TRBV27 | NA | 14 | CASSLTGGNQPQHF
TRBV29-1 | NA | 12 | CSVRVSSYEQYF
TRBV19 | NA | 15 | CASSKTSGAYNEQFF
TRBV5-4 | NA | 14 | CASSSLGRTGELFF
TRBV29-1 | NA | 16 | CSVLKGGRGSGNTIYF
TRBV29-1 | NA | 13 | CSVETGGTGELFF
TRBV6-1 | NA | 15 | CASSGGLDYYNEQFF
TRBV27 | NA | 18 | CASSSRFPLAGEPYEQYF
TRBV2 | NA | 13 | CASRPPDSRVAFF
TRBV28 | NA | 14 | CASSLADRGNEQFF
TRBV27 | NA | 13 | CASRDSNTYEQYF
TRBV27 | few | 15 | CASRRGTLRGETQYF
TRBV4-2 | NA | 14 | CASSLRGVGQPQHF
TRBV30 | NA | 15 | CAWSPPDRVQETQYF
TRBV28 | NA | 14 | CASGTGLGNQPQHF
TRBV7-9 | NA | 15 | CASSSWTGLSDEQYF
TRBV6-5 | NA | 13 | CASSYSFAAEAFF
TRBV6-6 | NA | 13 | CASSYNEGTEAFF
TRBV5-1 | NA | 12 | CASSSTGTGYTF
TRBV5-5 | NA | 17 | CASSEYPSGYSNQPQHF
TRBV7-8 | NA | 13 | CASSHGLGDEQYF
TRBV27 | NA | 15 | CASSLSVLFTDTQYF
TRBV28 | NA | 14 | CASSLAGLVDTQYF
TRBV19 | NA | 15 | CASRATLASGNTIYF
TRBV7-9 | NA | 15 | CASSVGLADTDTQYF
TRBV6-5 | NA | 13 | CASSSDSYTEAFF
TRBV11-3 | NA | 12 | CASSLGGGEQYF
TRBV6-1 | NA | 10 | CASSDYGYTF
TRBV4-3 | NA | 15 | CASSQAQGGTGELFF
TRBV29-1 | NA | 13 | CSVESDSNYGYTF
TRBV27 | NA | 13 | CASSLSPSGEQYF
TRBV7-6 | NA | 13 | CASSLRTSSELFF
TRBV5-6 | NA | 14 | CASSLWGGTDTQYF
TRBV5-1 | NA | 14 | CASSFGQGLYGYTF
TRBV13 | NA | 14 | CASSDTSDSYEQYF
TRBV4-2 | once | 16 | CASSPSREGGSETQYF
TRBV19 | few | 13 | CASSIWGATEAFF
TRBV4-3 | NA | 15 | CASSQAGTGKYGYTF
TRBV28 | NA | 17 | CASTRTRTLAGDYEQYF
TRBV5-1 | NA | 12 | CASSSYTDTQYF
TRBV14 | NA | 15 | CASSQAGGVGKKLFF
TRBV7-9 | NA | 16 | CASSPGLAGGPGEQYF
TRBV29-1 | NA | 13 | CSVVPRGPETQYF
TRBV19 | NA | 15 | CASSSWGPVQYGYTF
TRBV28 | NA | 16 | CASSLLGGSGQETQYF
TRBV28 | NA | 15 | CASSLQGRVNQPQHF
TRBV27 | NA | 13 | CASKGQGNEKLFF
TRBV9 | NA | 15 | CASSASGRLTDTQYF
TRBV6-1 | medium-sized | 15 | CASSEAAGGTDTQYF
TRBV4-1 | NA | 14 | CASSRFRAGNEQFF